This section outlines one T cell receptor beta chain sequence together with its context. This sample is part of a study of blood T cell repertoires in COVID-19. Study information: Samples representing acute and convalescent COVID-19 were sourced from the United States, Italy and Spain.

In the authors' methods: Estimation of nucleated cell counts was performed using reference gene primer amplification. Profiling relied on immunoSEQ multiplex PCR, and the TCRdb table lists in-frame clones only, not all of them. That table furnishes V, J and clone size, whereas the DNA furnished D and trimming. The table includes tens of thousands of clones, 75% to 85% detected once. Trimming stripped 5 bases from V and 7 bases from J, with 14 bases between. Germline CDR1 and CDR2: MNHEY and SVGEGT. CDR3 length: 13 residues. This sequence originates from a man aged 45-65 years with COVID-19, enrolled during active disease. The genes are TRBV6-2 or TRBV6-3 and TRBJ1-1, with D possibly matching TRBD1 (5 bases). Sequenced material: peripheral blood. The CDR3 coding sequence is TGTGCCAGCAGTGGACAACTGGGAGGTGAAGCTTTCTTT. It yields the protein CASSGQLGGEAFF.